This entry features one TCR beta chain sequence. What it binds is not known. The data originate from a study of cytomegalovirus exposure and HLA in healthy donors. Study-wide results and caveats: The classifier, whose performance was assessed in both the original and validation cohorts, reportedly diagnosed cytomegalovirus status with high specificity and sensitivity.

This CDR3 is built from 15 residues. Germline CDR1 and CDR2: PRHDT and FYEKMQ (reference sequence). V lost 6 bases and J lost 6, with 20 bases in between. Clones were sequenced by immunoSEQ multiplex PCR, and TCRdb holds only the in-frame ones, with some missing. The sample lists some 160,000 clones, approximately 90% occurring once. The TCR sequence derives from a man aged 18 to 29 in good health and CMV-seronegative. The specimen sequenced was PBMCs. The rearrangement joins TRBV13 to TRBJ1-1; D perhaps matches TRBD1 (5 bases). The CDR3 spells CASSLVGGTAAEAFF. The CDR3 DNA is TGTGCCAGCAGTTTGGTCGGGGGGACGGCGGCTGAAGCTTTCTTT.